One sample yielded the 15 T cell receptor beta chains listed below, sequenced in a study of CD4+ T cells in melanoma. The data were produced by immunoSEQ multiplex PCR, yet TCRdb's version contains in-frame clones alone and is incomplete. The table has tens of thousands of clones, over 60% seen once. Source material: tumor tissue. These receptors were obtained from a human donor with melanoma.

This chain connects TRBV5-4 to TRBJ2-5; 7 bases align to TRBD1. V lost 3 bases and J lost 5; bases outside the gene matches: 13. CDR1 SGHNT and CDR2 YYREEE come from the germline V gene (reference sequence). The CDR3 is made up of 16 amino acids. As DNA, the CDR3 is TGTGCCAGCAGCTCTACCGTTATAGGGGGCGTGGAGACCCAGTACTTC. It encodes CASSSTVIGGVETQYF.

The V gene is TRBV2, the J gene TRBJ1-6; D remains unclear. Germline V lookup: CDR1 SNHLY, CDR2 FYNNEI. This CDR3 region has 14 residues. V dropped 7 bases and J dropped 0 bases, with 7 bases sitting between them. CDR3 sequence reads: CASTGSSYNSPLHF. Here the CDR3 DNA reads TGTGCCAGCACCGGTAGCTCCTATAATTCACCCCTCCACTTT.

The V gene is TRBV5-6, the J gene TRBJ2-7, with no clear D. V was trimmed by 1 base and J by 0 bases, leaving 8 bases between them. The CDR3 consists of 14 residues. CDR1 and CDR2 (germline): SGHDT, YYEEEE. CDR3 nucleotides: TGTGCCAGCAGCTTGTCTCCGAGCTCCTACGAGCAGTACTTC. Amino acid sequence: CASSLSPSSYEQYF.

The CDR3 reads CASTLGTSGGTQYF. DNA of the CDR3: TGTGCCAGCACCCTAGGGACTAGCGGAGGTACCCAGTACTTC. The chain carries TRBV7-9 and TRBJ2-5; 11 bases align to TRBD2. The CDR3 is made up of 14 amino acids. Germline trimming cut 7 bases from V and 8 bases from J; bases unmatched to any gene: 9. Germline CDR1 is SEHNR and CDR2 is FQNEAQ (reference sequence).

The V gene is TRBV27, the J gene TRBJ1-1; 8 bases match TRBD1. After removal of 8 bases from V and 1 base from J, the junction contained 3 bases not matched to a gene. Per the germline V gene, CDR1 is MNHEY and CDR2 is SMNVEV (reference sequence). The CDR3 sequence is 13 residues long. The CDR3 region has the DNA TGTGCCAGCGGACAGGGTAGGAACACTGAAGCTTTCTTT. Amino acids: CASGQGRNTEAFF.

This clone showed up just once. The rearrangement links TRBV30 to TRBJ2-1, with D possibly called TRBD1 or TRBD2 (5 bases each). This CDR3 comprises 12 residues. V was shortened by 0 bases and J by 9 bases, with 9 bases between the two germline ends. Germline V gives CDR1 GTSNPN, CDR2 SVGIG (reference sequence). The DNA for the CDR3 is TGTGCCTGGAGTGTACCAGGGACTGAGCAGTTCTTC. This gives the protein CAWSVPGTEQFF.

This rearrangement joins TRBV5-6 to TRBJ1-2; tentative D call: TRBD1 (5 bases). Trimming removed 2 bases from V and 7 bases from J, with 18 bases in between. The V gene's germline CDR1 is SGHDT and CDR2 YYEEEE. The CDR3 extends over 15 amino acids. CDR3 coding DNA: TGTGCCAGCAGCTTTGACGTCAAGAGCGGGGGTGGCTACACCTTC. Translation: CASSFDVKSGGGYTF. Using reference TRBV5-6 and TRBJ1-2 for the parts outside the CDR3, the full variable domain is DAGVTQSPTHLIKTRGQQVTLRCSPKSGHDTVSWYQQALGQGPQFIFQYYEEEERQRGNFPDRFSGHQFPNYSSELNVNALLLGDSALYLCASSFDVKSGGGYTFGSGTRLTVV.

This clone occurred a few times. This rearrangement joins TRBV28 to TRBJ1-4; D not certain. In germline, CDR1 is MDHEN, CDR2 SYDVKM. The germline V and J ends were trimmed by 2 bases and 3 bases, with 1 base remaining between them. This CDR3 comprises 12 residues. The CDR3 sequence is CASSLANEKLFF. In nucleotides, the CDR3 is TGTGCCAGCAGTTTAGCTAATGAAAAACTGTTTTTT.

The J gene is TRBJ2-3, the V gene TRBV5-1; TRBD1 or TRBD2 may be the D gene (5 bases each). Between the trimmed V and J ends, which lost 4 bases and 4 bases, there was a span of 16 bases. CDR1 and CDR2 from the germline V gene are SGHRS and YFSETQ. The CDR3 has 15 amino acids. The CDR3: CASSTGTLAADTQYF. In DNA form, the CDR3 reads TGCGCCAGCAGCACCGGGACCCTGGCAGCAGATACGCAGTATTTT.

The CDR3 DNA sequence: TGTGCCTGGAGTGGACAGCGAGGCTCCTACGAGCAGTACTTC. It is translated as CAWSGQRGSYEQYF. The rearrangement uses TRBV30 and TRBJ2-7, with TRBD1 as a possible D gene (5 bases). CDR3 length equals 14 residues. V lost 1 base, J lost 0 bases, and 10 bases lay in between. Germline V gene lookup returns CDR1 GTSNPN and CDR2 SVGIG (reference sequence).

The V gene is TRBV6-5, the J gene TRBJ2-2; 9 bases fit TRBD2. J lost 12 bases, V lost 5 bases, and 13 bases had no gene match. The CDR3 consists of 15 residues. The V gene's germline CDR1 is MNHEY and CDR2 SVGAGI. Written as DNA, the CDR3 is TGTGCCAGCAGTAAGGCAGCGGGGGGAACCCGAAAGCTGTTTTTT. Its protein product is CASSKAAGGTRKLFF.

The V and J genes are TRBV7-9 and TRBJ2-1; 8 bases align to TRBD1. The CDR3 sequence is 15 residues long. The V and J ends lost 5 bases and 5 bases, in that order; junction bases with no gene match: 8. The germline CDR1 and CDR2 sequences are SEHNR and FQNEAQ (reference sequence). The CDR3 is CASSLWTGKDNEQFF. The CDR3 coding sequence is TGTGCCAGCAGCCTTTGGACAGGGAAGGACAATGAGCAGTTCTTC.

This chain joins TRBV18 and TRBJ1-1; D uncertain. Trimming took off 2 bases at V and 1 base at J, with 8 bases between the two ends. The CDR3 is made up of 14 amino acids. Per the germline V gene, CDR1 is KGHSH and CDR2 is LQKENI. In DNA, the CDR3 is TGTGCCAGCTCACCATCCACCCCGAACACTGAAGCTTTCTTT. Translation: CASSPSTPNTEAFF.

A few counts support this clone. This sequence joins TRBV7-6 and TRBJ1-4; D is possibly TRBD1 (5 bases). V lost 4 bases, J lost 8 bases, and 14 bases lay in between. Germline values: CDR1 SGHVS, CDR2 FNYEAQ. There are 14 residues in the CDR3. The CDR3: CASSYGTAGEKLFF. As DNA, the CDR3 is TGTGCCAGCAGCTACGGGACGGCCGGGGAAAAACTGTTTTTT.

The chain has TRBV5-1 and TRBJ1-2; weak D call: TRBD1 (6 bases). The V and J ends lost 4 bases and 0 bases respectively, with 16 bases between them. Per the germline V gene, CDR1 is SGHRS and CDR2 is YFSETQ. The CDR3 contains 16 residues. CDR3 coding DNA: TGCGCCAGCAGCCTCCGGACAGAGACCCCTAACTATGGCTACACCTTC. Its translation: CASSLRTETPNYGYTF.